This T cell receptor (beta chain) was documented in a study of low-dose radiotherapy and immunotherapy resistance in tumors (dated by TCRdb to between 2021 and 2024). For context, the study as a whole: In Cohort 1, 0.5 Gy per fraction was delivered every 2 weeks, and a total PTV dose of 6.5 Gy was prescribed. Nivolumab and ipilimumab were both given intravenously, with nivolumab at a 240 mg flat dose every two weeks and ipilimumab at 1 mg/kg every six weeks. For Cohort 2, the dose was 1 Gy per fraction given every two weeks, adding up to 13 Gy in total across 26 weeks. Aspirin 300 mg was taken orally once daily by patients for four cycles, starting on cycle 1 day 1. No randomization into treatment groups was done for the people taking part in the trial. Eight patients were included in the translational analysis: three from the first dose cohort and the first five from the second dose cohort. Every two weeks, patients got intravenous cyclophosphamide at 200 mg/m2, given one day ahead of each radiation and immunotherapy administration.

What this sample's time point label stands for: before trial treatment. Donors were enrolled in RACIN, a single-arm phase I dose-escalation trial in which nivolumab, ipilimumab, aspirin, low-dose cyclophosphamide and low-dose radiotherapy were combined. Eligible patients had advanced, TIL-negative solid tumors. Sequencer: Illumina HiSeq 2500. First-strand cDNA was synthesized using Superscript III and a set of TRAV- and TRBV-specific primers, so that both TCRalpha and TCRbeta chains were covered. TCRs were amplified with Phusion for around 20 PCR cycles using a constant-region primer together with the adapter attached to the V primers. The isolated mRNA was amplified using the MessageAmp II aRNA Amplification Kit, with in vitro transcription performed for approximately 16 hours at 37 degrees C. mRNA for TCR sequencing was isolated with the Dynabeads mRNA DIRECT Purification Kit. Indexed Illumina adapters were added in a second 25-cycle Phusion PCR, and the resulting products were purified with AMPure XP beads. On the authors' methods: Using custom Perl scripts, TCR sequences that encoded the same protein were pooled, out-of-frame sequences were dropped, and the abundance of each clonotype was calculated. TCR sequences supported by only a single read were excluded from analysis. Among the metrics used to describe the repertoires were Shannon entropy, Gini index, clonality, richness, and the frequency of TCRs shared between repertoires. TCRdb reprocessed the public reads (quality trimming at Q25 with fastp, clone calling with MiXCR) and kept in-frame beta chains. Rows merge per CDR3 protein into single entries with the most common DNA and genes. TCRdb, rather than the study authors, made the V and J calls. In this sample the table shows under 70,000 distinct CDR3 sequences, around 27% of which occur a single time. Of the sample, about 6% is held by the ten largest clones.

Between the V and J ends, shortened by 0 bases and 10 bases respectively, the junction contains 16 bases. CDR1 and CDR2, looked up from the germline V gene, are SGHTA and FQGNSA. Including the terminal cysteine and phenylalanine, the CDR3 comprises 16 residues. The retained sequence is limited to the CDR3, 48 bases, with the frame set at the first base. This clonotype was counted once. The antigen this receptor binds is unknown. This may stem from a read error, because a much larger clone lies one nucleotide away. In this chain, TRBV7-2 is recombined with TRBJ1-6; tentative D gene TRBD1, with 5 bases matching. The sample here was PBMCs, taken before treatment. This receptor was taken from a male donor with prostate cancer. The CDR3 is CASSLAGTPGESPLHF. The base sequence is TGTGCCAGCAGCTTAGCCGGGACGCCGGGTGAGTCACCCCTCCACTTT.